This record looks at one TCR beta chain sequence and its context. Its antigen remains unknown. The source material, RNA transcripts, was used to amplify TCR beta CDR3 regions. The TCR CDR3 was amplified in a first-round RT-PCR using the HTBI primer set. MiXCR was run by TCRdb on the multiplex PCR reads, yielding one entry per CDR3 protein. The sample records some 560,000 distinct CDR3 sequences, 12% to 15% being singletons. Researchers defined stable Graves' hyperthyroidism as no ophthalmopathy progression within 18 months. The sample comes from a study of T cells in Graves' hyperthyroidism and ophthalmopathy. Findings and limits, study-wide: Blood shared most expanded thyroid clonotypes above 0.001.

This clonotype was sampled from a woman in her thirties or forties with Graves' hyperthyroidism. The sample consisted of blood.

The CDR3 DNA sequence: TGCAGTGCTAGAGATATCGGGACAGGGTTCACCGGGGAGCTGTTTTTT. Amino acid sequence: CSARDIGTGFTGELFF. The chain uses TRBV20-1 and TRBJ2-2, with 9 bases fitting TRBD1. The CDR3 is made up of 16 amino acids. The germline gives CDR1 DFQATT, CDR2 SNEGSKA (reference sequence). Losses at the gene ends were 0 bases for V and 4 bases for J; bases not matched to a gene: 6.